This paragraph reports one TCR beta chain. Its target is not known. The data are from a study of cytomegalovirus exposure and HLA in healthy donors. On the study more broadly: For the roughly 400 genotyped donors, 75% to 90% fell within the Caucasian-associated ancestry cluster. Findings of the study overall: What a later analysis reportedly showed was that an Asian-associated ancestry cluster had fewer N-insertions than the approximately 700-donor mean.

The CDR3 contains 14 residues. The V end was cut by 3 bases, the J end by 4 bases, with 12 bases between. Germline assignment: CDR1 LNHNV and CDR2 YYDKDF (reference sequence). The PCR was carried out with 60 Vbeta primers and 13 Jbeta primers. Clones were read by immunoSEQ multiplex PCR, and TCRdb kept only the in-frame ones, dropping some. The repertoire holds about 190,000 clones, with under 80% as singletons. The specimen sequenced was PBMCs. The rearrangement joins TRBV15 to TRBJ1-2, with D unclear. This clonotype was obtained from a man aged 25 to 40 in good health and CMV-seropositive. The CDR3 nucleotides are TGTGCCACCAGCAGTTCCAGGTTTCTCTATGGCTACACCTTC. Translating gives CATSSSRFLYGYTF.